The present TCR beta chain was sequenced within a study of metastatic and nonmetastatic thyroid tumors. Study summary: Both malignant and benign thyroid patients supplied peripheral blood and tumor or nodule tissue samples, across which the repertoires of these patients were then compared.

Study-wide results and caveats: Benign nodules reportedly had significantly lower TCR beta diversity than malignant thyroid tumors in blood and tumor.

All patients were treatment-naive before thyroid surgery. Authors' methods: Building a distant-metastasis classifier for papillary thyroid cancer drew on CDR3 differences across clinicopathological groups. TCRdb re-analyzed the PCR reads through MiXCR. These V and J calls originate from TCRdb's pipeline instead of the authors' own analysis. The sample shows some 30,000 clones, roughly 30% of them seen only once. Comments on this clone: The antigen is unknown.

Sequenced sample: blood. This receptor was taken from a female donor with papillary thyroid cancer or a benign thyroid nodule (not recorded which). Some clones in this sample may be carry-over from other donors' samples.

CDR3 coding DNA: TGCAGTGCTAGCTCTAGCGGGAATCTCCATGAGCAGTTCTTC. Translated, it gives CSASSSGNLHEQFF. V gene TRBV20-1 combines with J gene TRBJ2-1; the match to TRBD2 covers 9 bases. Germline CDR1 reads DFQATT; CDR2 reads SNEGSKA (reference sequence). The CDR3 loop spans 14 amino acids. V lost 3 bases and J lost 8; bases outside the gene matches: 8.